A selection of T cell receptor beta chains follows, all from one sample in a study of blood T cell repertoires in COVID-19. Using immunoSEQ multiplex PCR, the repertoire was profiled, and TCRdb retains in-frame clones only, with some absent. This table holds roughly 70,000 clones, over 60% found once. The material sequenced was peripheral blood. The receptors come from a man in his sixties with COVID-19, enrolled during active disease. The CDR3 runs from the conserved cysteine through the conserved F or W. A D gene is named only where the DNA matches it firmly. Size is stated for part of the rows, as once, few or many counts, or as a class when the clone is expanded.

j_call v_call d_call clone_size cdr3_nt cdr3_aa
TRBJ2-7 TRBV18 TRBD2 . TGTGCCAGCTCACCACCGGGGGGGGACGAGCAGTACTTC CASSPPGGDEQYF
TRBJ1-1 TRBV27 . . TGTGCCAGCTACGGCCGAGGGCTTGGGGGGACTGAAGCTTTCTTT CASYGRGLGGTEAFF
TRBJ2-2 TRBV5-5 TRBD2 . TGTGCCAGCAGCTTGGAGGGAGGGTCGGCCGGGGAGCTGTTTTTT CASSLEGGSAGELFF
TRBJ2-1 TRBV7-9 . . TGTGCCAGCAGCTTAGACCCAGGGCCTGCAGGTGAGCAGTTCTTC CASSLDPGPAGEQFF
TRBJ2-3 TRBV5-6 TRBD2 . TGTGCCAGCAGCTTAAGGACTAGCGGGGGGGCCTCAGATACGCAGTATTTT CASSLRTSGGASDTQYF
TRBJ1-1 TRBV6-5 TRBD1 . TGTGCCAGCAGGAGACAGGGAATGAACACTGAAGCTTTCTTT CASRRQGMNTEAFF
TRBJ2-7 TRBV5-1 . . TGCGCCAGCAACCCGGGACACGGGGACGAGCAGTACTTC CASNPGHGDEQYF
TRBJ1-2 TRBV30 . once TGTGCCTGGTTAGGGGGCTATGGCTACACCTTC CAWLGGYGYTF
TRBJ2-5 TRBV4-1 TRBD2 once TGCGCCAGCAGCCAGAGAGGACTAGCGACTCAGACCCAGTACTTC CASSQRGLATQTQYF
TRBJ2-7 TRBV5-6 TRBD1 few TGTGCCAGCAGCTTCCGGGACAGGGACGAGCAGTACTTC CASSFRDRDEQYF
TRBJ2-3 TRBV29-1 . . TGCAGCGCAGACACGAGCACAGATACGCAGTATTTT CSADTSTDTQYF
TRBJ2-2 TRBV2 . . TGTGCCAGCAGGTATATCAGGGTACAGAACACCGGGGAGCTGTTTTTT CASRYIRVQNTGELFF
TRBJ1-4 TRBV4-2 TRBD1 . TGTGCCAGCAGCCAAGGGACAGGGGACAAACTGTTTTTT CASSQGTGDKLFF
TRBJ2-5 TRBV18 . few TGTGCCAGCTCACCCTACAGGGATCGAGAGACCCAGTACTTC CASSPYRDRETQYF
TRBJ2-5 TRBV5-1 TRBD2 . TGCGCCAGCAGCTACGGACTAGCGGGACTCCAAGAGACCCAGTACTTC CASSYGLAGLQETQYF
TRBJ2-1 TRBV30 . . TGTGCCTGGGGACGGGACAATGAGCAGTTCTTC CAWGRDNEQFF
TRBJ2-7 TRBV3-1/TRBV3-2 . . TGTGCCAGCAGCCAACTTCGCTACGAGCAGTACTTC CASSQLRYEQYF
TRBJ2-2 TRBV4-1 . . TGCGCCAGCAGCCTGGGAGTTAACACCGGGGAGCTGTTTTTT CASSLGVNTGELFF
TRBJ2-7 TRBV28 . . TGTGCCAGCAGTTTGGGGCAGCTCTACGAGCAGTACTTC CASSLGQLYEQYF
TRBJ1-6 TRBV27 TRBD1 . TGTGCCAGCGGACAGGATAATTCACCCCTCCACTTT CASGQDNSPLHF
TRBJ2-3 TRBV5-1 . . TGCGCCAGCAGACAGGGCGGTGGGGATACGCAGTATTTT CASRQGGGDTQYF
TRBJ2-1 TRBV6-4 TRBD1 . TGTGCCAGCAGCGCAGGGGGTCACTCCTACAATGAGCAGTTCTTC CASSAGGHSYNEQFF
TRBJ2-6 TRBV7-2 TRBD1 . TGTGCCAGCAGCTCCCTGGGACAGGGGAATGGGGCCAACGTCCTGACTTTC CASSSLGQGNGANVLTF
TRBJ2-7 TRBV5-6 TRBD1 few TGTGCCAGCACCGAGGGGGCGAACTACGAGCAGTACTTC CASTEGANYEQYF
TRBJ1-2 TRBV2 . . TGTGCCAGCAGTCGCTTCCTAGTATTCGCCTTC CASSRFLVFAF
TRBJ1-1 TRBV18 . . TGTGCCAGCTCACATACGGGTGAAGCTTTCTTT CASSHTGEAFF
TRBJ2-1 TRBV11-1 TRBD1 . TGTGCCAGCAGCTTTCGTGGGACAGACTACAATGAGCAGTTCTTC CASSFRGTDYNEQFF
TRBJ1-5 TRBV6-5 TRBD1 . TGTGCCAGCAGCCGGGACAGGGAAGCGAGGCCCCAGCATTTT CASSRDREARPQHF
TRBJ2-5 TRBV28 . . TGTGCCAGCAGTCCCAATAGTCGGGAGACCCAGTACTTC CASSPNSRETQYF
TRBJ1-5 TRBV2 . once TGTGCCAGCTCCAGGGGAGGCAATCAGCCCCAGCATTTT CASSRGGNQPQHF
TRBJ2-7 TRBV14 TRBD1 . TGTGCCAGCAGCGCGGGACAGGGACCCTACGAGCAGTACTTC CASSAGQGPYEQYF
TRBJ2-3 TRBV6-2/TRBV6-3 . . TGTGCCAGCAGTCGGGGAAGGGACACCTTCACAGATACGCAGTATTTT CASSRGRDTFTDTQYF
TRBJ2-7 TRBV5-4 . . TGTGCCACATCAGAGGGGGTGGCGTACGAGCAGTACTTC CATSEGVAYEQYF
TRBJ1-5 TRBV5-1 . . TGCGCCAGCAGCACCGGCGCAGGGGCGGATAGGCAGCCCCAGCATTTT CASSTGAGADRQPQHF
TRBJ2-3 TRBV27 TRBD2 . TGTGCCAGCAGTCCCCAGGGACTAGCGGGAGGTCCCAATAGGGCAGATACGCAGTATTTT CASSPQGLAGGPNRADTQYF
TRBJ2-5 TRBV12-5 . . TGTGCTAGTGGTTTGTCGGCAGGGGAGACCCAGTACTTC CASGLSAGETQYF
TRBJ2-7 TRBV24-1 . . TGTGCCACCCAAGGGCGGGATTCCTACGAGCAGTACTTC CATQGRDSYEQYF
TRBJ1-1 TRBV25-1 . . TGTGCCAGCAGTGACATGAACACTGAAGCTTTCTTT CASSDMNTEAFF
TRBJ2-2 TRBV7-2 . . TGTGCCAGCAGCTTAATGCTGGAGACCGGGGAGCTGTTTTTT CASSLMLETGELFF
TRBJ2-1 TRBV2 TRBD2 few TGTGCCAGCAGTGAGACGGGCGGGGGTTACAATGAGCAGTTCTTC CASSETGGGYNEQFF
TRBJ2-5 TRBV11-2 . . TGTGCCAGCAGCTCCCCAAGGGGTGCAGAGACCCAGTACTTC CASSSPRGAETQYF
TRBJ2-1 TRBV24-1 . . TGTGCCACCAGTGGGTCAGTCGAGCAGTTCTTC CATSGSVEQFF